Listed below are T cell receptor beta chains from one sample, sequenced in a study of beta chain features in type 1 diabetes. The table came from immunoSEQ multiplex PCR; TCRdb's copy has only in-frame clones and leaves some out. This repertoire shows around 690,000 clones, around 11% found once; its top ten account for more than 0.09%. Sequencing was carried out using naive CD4+ T cells from blood. These receptors all come from a man under 40 with type 1 diabetes. Both conserved end residues are part of each CDR3. A D gene is named only where the DNA matches it firmly. The size entry is marked missing in some rows and otherwise reads once, few, many or a size class.

V gene	D gene	clone size	J gene	CDR3 DNA	CDR3 protein
TRBV28	TRBD1	few	TRBJ2-7	TGTGCCAGCAGTTCTCCGGGACAGGGCACCTACGAGCAGTACTTC	CASSSPGQGTYEQYF
TRBV7-8	.	.	TRBJ2-1	TGTGCCAGCAGCCAAGAGATTAGGCAGGGGTCGCATGAGCAGTTCTTC	CASSQEIRQGSHEQFF
TRBV2	.	.	TRBJ2-1	TGTGCCAGCAGTGGAAGATCCCCAGGAGTCGGTGAGCAGTTCTTC	CASSGRSPGVGEQFF
TRBV6-6	TRBD1	.	TRBJ1-5	TGTGCCAGCAGTTACATTGGTGGGACAGGGCCCCAGCATTTT	CASSYIGGTGPQHF
TRBV7-2	.	.	TRBJ2-6	TGTGCCAGCAGCCCATCTAGGGCGTCTGGGGCCAACGTCCTGACTTTC	CASSPSRASGANVLTF
TRBV25-1	TRBD1	.	TRBJ1-5	TGTGCCAGCAGTGCCCAGGGGGCGGGACAGCCCCAGCATTTT	CASSAQGAGQPQHF
TRBV27	.	few	TRBJ1-1	TGTGCCAGCAGTGTTTCAGCACGGCCGAACACTGAAGCTTTCTTT	CASSVSARPNTEAFF
TRBV30	.	few	TRBJ1-4	TGTGCCTGGAGTGTACCAGGGACCCCTGGGGAAAAACTGTTTTTT	CAWSVPGTPGEKLFF
TRBV7-2	.	.	TRBJ2-7	TGTGCCAGCAGCTTCCTAGGTATCGGACGCGCGACCTACGAGCAGTACTTC	CASSFLGIGRATYEQYF
TRBV7-9	.	many	TRBJ1-4	TGTGCCAGCAGCTTAGGAGGTGAAAAACTGTTTTTT	CASSLGGEKLFF
TRBV7-2	.	.	TRBJ2-7	TGTGCCAGCAGCAGACCTCGGGCGGGGACGGAGACCTACGAGCAGTACTTC	CASSRPRAGTETYEQYF
TRBV25-1	TRBD1	few	TRBJ2-5	TGTGCCAGCAACGAGGCAGGGGGAGAGACCCAGTACTTC	CASNEAGGETQYF
TRBV9	TRBD1	.	TRBJ1-2	TGTGCCAGCAGCCCCCGACAGGGTATAGGGTATGGCTACACCTTC	CASSPRQGIGYGYTF
TRBV6-1	.	.	TRBJ2-5	TGTGCCAGCAGTGAAGCGGCCGGCCAAGAGACCCAGTACTTC	CASSEAAGQETQYF
TRBV7-9	.	.	TRBJ2-1	TGTGCCAGCAGCGCAAGGGGAGGAACTCTAATCTCCTACAATGAGCAGTTCTTC	CASSARGGTLISYNEQFF
TRBV4-3	.	few	TRBJ1-2	TGCGCCAGCAGCCAAGTGTCGGGGTTCGTCTATGGCTACACCTTC	CASSQVSGFVYGYTF
TRBV7-2	TRBD2	few	TRBJ2-3	TGTGCCAGCAGACCAAGACTAGCGGGGCTTAGCACAGATACGCAGTATTTT	CASRPRLAGLSTDTQYF
TRBV4-1	TRBD2	few	TRBJ2-1	TGCGCCAGCAGCCAAGGACTAGCGGGGGGGTACAATGAGCAGTTCTTC	CASSQGLAGGYNEQFF
TRBV5-1	TRBD1	few	TRBJ2-7	TGCGCCAGCAGCAGGGGACAGGACTCCTACGAGCAGTACTTC	CASSRGQDSYEQYF
TRBV6-5	.	.	TRBJ2-5	TGTGCCAGCACCCCGACAGGGAGGGAGACCCAGTACTTC	CASTPTGRETQYF
TRBV4-3	.	.	TRBJ1-5	TGCGCCAGCAGCCAAGACTCTCAGCCCCAGCATTTT	CASSQDSQPQHF
TRBV7-2	.	few	TRBJ1-2	TGTGCCAGCAGCTTAGTACAGGGTCGTGGCTACACCTTC	CASSLVQGRGYTF
TRBV30	TRBD2	.	TRBJ2-2	TGTGCCTGGAGTGTACGTCGGCTAGCGGGGGCCACCGGGGAGCTGTTTTTT	CAWSVRRLAGATGELFF
TRBV5-1	TRBD1	.	TRBJ1-1	TGCGCCAGCAGCTCGGGACAGGGTGACACTGAAGCTTTCTTT	CASSSGQGDTEAFF
TRBV2	TRBD1	.	TRBJ1-6	TGTGCCAGCAGTGACGACAGGGCTAATTCACCCCTCCACTTT	CASSDDRANSPLHF
TRBV5-6	.	.	TRBJ2-7	TGTGCCAGCAGCCTCACCCTTTACGAGCAGTACTTC	CASSLTLYEQYF
TRBV7-9	.	.	TRBJ2-3	TGTGCCAGCAGCTTTGGCACAGATACGCAGTATTTT	CASSFGTDTQYF
TRBV7-2	TRBD1	.	TRBJ1-5	TGTGCCAGCAGCGGACAGGGGGACCAGCCCCAGCATTTT	CASSGQGDQPQHF
TRBV5-1	TRBD2	.	TRBJ2-7	TGCGCCAGCACCCGACTAGCGGGGGTAAGCTACGAGCAGTACTTC	CASTRLAGVSYEQYF
TRBV5-1	.	.	TRBJ2-2	TGCGCCTCTTTTGTCTCCTGGAACACCGGGGAGCTGTTTTTT	CASFVSWNTGELFF
TRBV11-2	.	few	TRBJ1-3	TGTGCCAGCAGCTCAACGCGGGGACCGACAACTGGAAACACCATATATTTT	CASSSTRGPTTGNTIYF
TRBV9	.	.	TRBJ1-6	TGTGCCAGCAGCCCCGCCTTTGGGCAGCTTAATTCACCCCTCCACTTT	CASSPAFGQLNSPLHF
TRBV4-1	TRBD1	.	TRBJ1-4	TGCGCCAGCAGGCCACACGGGACAGGGGGCGAAAAACTGTTTTTT	CASRPHGTGGEKLFF
TRBV5-6	.	.	TRBJ2-1	TGTGCCAGCAGCCCCCGGGGTAGCGTCTTAATTGGGCAGTTCTTC	CASSPRGSVLIGQFF
TRBV7-2	TRBD1	once	TRBJ2-5	TGTGCCAGCAGCGCAGGGGGAAGGGAGACCCAGTACTTC	CASSAGGRETQYF
TRBV2	.	.	TRBJ2-5	TGTGCCAGCAGAAGTAACAGGCAAGAGACCCAGTACTTC	CASRSNRQETQYF
TRBV7-2	.	few	TRBJ1-6	TGTGCCAGCAGCTCGGGGGTGAACTATAATTCACCCCTCCACTTT	CASSSGVNYNSPLHF
TRBV20-1	.	.	TRBJ1-2	TGCAGCGCATCAGGGGACTATGGCTACACCTTC	CSASGDYGYTF
TRBV7-8	.	.	TRBJ1-6	TGTGCCAGCAGCCCACTGGCGTTCACCTATAATTCACCCCTCCACTTT	CASSPLAFTYNSPLHF
TRBV2	.	few	TRBJ1-3	TGTGCCAGCAGTGAATACAGGCCCGACTCTGGAAACACCATATATTTT	CASSEYRPDSGNTIYF
TRBV7-2	TRBD2	few	TRBJ2-3	TGTGCCAGCAGCTTGGGCCTGGGACTAGCGGCAGATACGCAGTATTTT	CASSLGLGLAADTQYF
TRBV18	.	few	TRBJ2-6	TGTGCCAGCTCACCATTTTCAGGGCAAAGAAGCTCTGGGGCCAACGTCCTGACTTTC	CASSPFSGQRSSGANVLTF
TRBV5-1	.	few	TRBJ1-6	TGCGCCAGCAGCTTGGCTTTTGATTCACCCCTCCACTTT	CASSLAFDSPLHF
TRBV4-3	.	.	TRBJ1-6	TGCGCCAGCAGCCAAGGTCCACAAGGGAGCAATTCACCCCTCCACTTT	CASSQGPQGSNSPLHF
TRBV15	.	few	TRBJ1-4	TGTGCCACCAGCATTGGTAAAGGAGAAAAACTGTTTTTT	CATSIGKGEKLFF
TRBV2	.	few	TRBJ1-4	TGTGCCAGCGTATATGAAAAACTGTTTTTT	CASVYEKLFF
TRBV5-6	.	.	TRBJ1-6	TGTGCCAGCAGCTTGGTACAGGAGAGCTCCTATAATTCACCCCTCCACTTT	CASSLVQESSYNSPLHF
TRBV7-2	TRBD1	.	TRBJ1-5	TGTGCCAGCAGCTTAGCCGGGACAGGGGTTCAGCCCCAGCATTTT	CASSLAGTGVQPQHF
TRBV27	TRBD1	few	TRBJ2-5	TGTGCCAGCAGTCGGGGGGACAGGGGGCAAGAGACCCAGTACTTC	CASSRGDRGQETQYF
TRBV19	.	few	TRBJ2-5	TGTGCCAGTAGTATGCGGGCAGTTCAAGAGACCCAGTACTTC	CASSMRAVQETQYF
TRBV5-4	.	.	TRBJ2-5	TGTGCCAGCAGTCGGGGGAGCACTCCCCGAGAGACCCAGTACTTC	CASSRGSTPRETQYF
TRBV5-1	TRBD1	.	TRBJ2-1	TGCGCCAGCAGCCCCGGGGGACAGGGGGCATATGAGCAGTTCTTC	CASSPGGQGAYEQFF
TRBV30	.	.	TRBJ2-1	TGTGCCTGGAGGGCCAGGGAATACAATGAGCAGTTCTTC	CAWRAREYNEQFF
TRBV4-2	.	.	TRBJ2-3	TGTGCCAGCAGCCAAGATTGGCGAGTTAGCACAGATACGCAGTATTTT	CASSQDWRVSTDTQYF
TRBV7-9	.	once	TRBJ2-4	TGTGCCAGCAGCTTAGGGGAGACCAAAAACATTCAGTACTTC	CASSLGETKNIQYF